This T cell receptor beta chain was profiled in a study of blood T cell repertoires in COVID-19. In the study overall: T cells, B-cell-depleted T cells, or PBMCs supplied cDNA or gDNA.

The study recruited exposed participants who had met a COVID-19 case within 2 weeks before entry. Source study methods: Nucleated cell number was recorded as an estimate derived from reference gene primer amplification. Some clones are missing from TCRdb's copy, which holds only in-frame ones; the method was immunoSEQ multiplex PCR. V and J calls and clone size come straight from that table; D and trimming were deduced from the DNA. The table shows around 160,000 clones, with about 83% occurring only once. The CDR3 is made up of 15 amino acids. Germline CDR1 reads LGHNA; CDR2 reads YSLEER. V was clipped by 0 bases and J by 4 bases; unmatched bases: 4.

The clonotype originates from a woman aged 50 to 65 who had been exposed to COVID-19. This chain connects TRBV4-3 to TRBJ1-2; 8 nucleotides match TRBD1. The sample consisted of PBMCs or T cells enriched from blood (not recorded which). The DNA for the CDR3 is TGCGCCAGCAGCCAAGATCAGGGGGCTGTCTATGGCTACACCTTC. Protein: CASSQDQGAVYGYTF.